A selection of T cell receptor beta chains follows, all from one sample in a study of stem cell transplantation in POMP-related autoinflammatory disease. This table comes from immunoSEQ multiplex PCR, and its TCRdb copy is limited to in-frame clones, with some not included. The table has about 8,900 clones, more than 85% seen once; the top ten hold 2.5% to 3%. The sample here was CD8+ T cells from PBMCs, taken before stem cell transplantation. These receptor sequences come from a human donor with POMP-related autoinflammation and immune dysregulation (PRAID). Both conserved end residues are trimmed from each CDR3. The size field is filled for only some rows; it gives once, few, many or a size class.

V gene,CDR3 length,clone size,J gene,CDR3 protein
TRBV21-1,15,-,TRBJ1-1,ASSKERDGPMNTEAF
TRBV4-1,12,-,TRBJ2-7,ASSLGQGGYEQY
TRBV2,14,-,TRBJ2-1,ASSQGTSGSQNEQF
TRBV7-9,14,-,TRBJ2-1,ASSLGTSGIYNEQF
TRBV5-6,12,-,TRBJ1-6,ASSAGGVGSPLH
TRBV19,11,-,TRBJ1-2,ASSPDLGYGYT
TRBV15,13,-,TRBJ2-7,ATSRDGGRIYEQY
TRBV27,11,-,TRBJ2-3,ASSLMATDTQY
TRBV27,12,-,TRBJ2-1,ASSHPGLAGEQF
TRBV9,13,-,TRBJ2-3,ASSPGAGGADTQY
TRBV9,12,-,TRBJ1-2,ASSVAPSNYGYT
TRBV5-4,13,-,TRBJ2-2,ASSLGQGVLGELF
TRBV6-6,13,-,TRBJ2-5,ASSYRTSGRETQY
TRBV23-1,14,-,TRBJ2-1,ASSQSRGQGVDEQF
TRBV11-3,12,-,TRBJ2-7,ASSLGPREVEQY
TRBV9,13,-,TRBJ2-6,ASSASSSGANVLT
TRBV9,15,-,TRBJ2-2,ASSVGAGVVYTGELF
TRBV5-6,13,once,TRBJ1-5,ASSLGFLSNQPQH
TRBV15,12,-,TRBJ2-1,ATSRDIRGLEQF
TRBV7-2,13,-,TRBJ2-5,ASSLAGPFQETQY
TRBV28,13,-,TRBJ1-5,ASSSLGQSNQPQH
TRBV5-6,13,few,TRBJ1-1,ASSLGGLGNTEAF
TRBV7-6,15,-,TRBJ2-2,ASSSRLAGLNTGELF
TRBV2,15,-,TRBJ1-4,ASNEGTFWATNEKLF
TRBV7-9,15,-,TRBJ2-2,ASSLASGQGPAGELF
TRBV11-2,11,-,TRBJ2-7,ASSSSTGYEQY
TRBV19,15,-,TRBJ1-4,ASSTIRVTGEVEKLF
TRBV6-5,12,-,TRBJ2-1,ASSLVAWHNEQF
TRBV9,11,-,TRBJ2-1,ASGRGGPNEQF
TRBV5-1,13,-,TRBJ2-5,ASSLSLAGGETQY
TRBV4-1,10,-,TRBJ2-7,ASGQGPYEQY
TRBV15,12,-,TRBJ2-3,ATSREGAVDTQY
TRBV7-9,11,-,TRBJ1-2,ASSLGTNYGYT
TRBV9,13,-,TRBJ1-6,ASSVGRERGSPLH
TRBV4-1,15,once,TRBJ2-1,ASRQISLAGFYNEQF
TRBV28,12,-,TRBJ1-5,ASSSGSGNQPQH
TRBV7-4,9,-,TRBJ2-1,AQSSYNEQF
TRBV28,12,once,TRBJ2-7,ASSPPGVTYEQY
TRBV7-6,11,-,TRBJ2-1,ASSLGFSNEQF
TRBV28,15,-,TRBJ2-5,ASTAGTSGSVLETQY
TRBV10-1,13,-,TRBJ2-2,ASSGDRVNTGELF
TRBV15,14,-,TRBJ2-1,ATSGEEYLLGVEQF
TRBV27,12,-,TRBJ1-1,ASSSYPPQAEAF
TRBV4-1,10,-,TRBJ2-1,ATGQSYNEQF
TRBV27,13,-,TRBJ1-2,ASSLGGDRDYGYT
TRBV29-1,8,few,TRBJ1-1,SVTVTEAF